In its sample, the clone carrying this T cell receptor beta chain was seen once. Its target is unknown. The data derive from a study of cytomegalovirus exposure and HLA in healthy donors. Study-wide findings and caveats: Cytomegalovirus association was listed for 170 or so TCR beta chains. The study carried out a later analysis of TCR beta sequences. It associated some 17,000 of them with specific HLA alleles at a false discovery rate of 0.05.

The V end lost 5 bases, the J end lost 6 bases, and 11 bases lay between the germline ends. The germline V gene has CDR1 WSHSY and CDR2 SAAADI. This CDR3 contains 12 residues. PCR was performed using 60 Vbeta and 13 Jbeta primers. TCRdb's copy holds only in-frame clones and misses some; the assay was immunoSEQ multiplex PCR. The repertoire holds about 120,000 clones, with roughly 80% as singletons. The receptor's source is a man under 40 in good health and CMV-seronegative. Specimen: PBMCs. This chain links TRBV10-2 with TRBJ2-7; no clear D gene. The DNA of the CDR3 is TGCGCCAGCAGTCTACAGAAAGGCGAGCAGTACTTC. Translated, it gives CASSLQKGEQYF.